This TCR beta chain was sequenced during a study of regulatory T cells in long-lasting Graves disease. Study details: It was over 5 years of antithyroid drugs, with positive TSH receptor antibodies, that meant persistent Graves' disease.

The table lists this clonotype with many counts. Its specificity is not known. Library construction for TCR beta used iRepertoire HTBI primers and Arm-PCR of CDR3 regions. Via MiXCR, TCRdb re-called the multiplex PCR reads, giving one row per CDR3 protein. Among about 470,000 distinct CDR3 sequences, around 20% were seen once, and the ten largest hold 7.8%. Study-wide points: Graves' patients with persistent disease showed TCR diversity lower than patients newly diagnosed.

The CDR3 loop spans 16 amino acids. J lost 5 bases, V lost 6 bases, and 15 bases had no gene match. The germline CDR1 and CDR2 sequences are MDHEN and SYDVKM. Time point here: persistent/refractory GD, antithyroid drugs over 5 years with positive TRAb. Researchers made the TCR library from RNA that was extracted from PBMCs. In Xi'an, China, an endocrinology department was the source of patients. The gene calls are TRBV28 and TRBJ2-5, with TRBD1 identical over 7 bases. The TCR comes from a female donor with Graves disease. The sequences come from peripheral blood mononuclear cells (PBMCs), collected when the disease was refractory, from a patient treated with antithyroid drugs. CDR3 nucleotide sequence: TGTGCCAGCAGGCACCCCCAGACAGGGACCGGGGAGACCCAGTACTTC. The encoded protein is CASRHPQTGTGETQYF.